This T cell receptor beta chain derives from a study of T cell responses to AZD1222 COVID-19 vaccine. The study, taken as a whole, reports: After two AZD1222 doses, spike-specific TCR breadth and depth rose versus day 0. No repertoire was sampled before or during the peak T cell response, only after it. Clonal diversity was possibly underestimated, and the donors were mostly white British, with more females.

This clone was seen many times. Its antigen is not known. Measured with immunoSEQ multiplex PCR; TCRdb has only the in-frame clones, and not every one. The profile shows about 140,000 clones, about 90% of them singletons. This CDR3 has 15 residues. In germline, CDR1 is SGHAT, CDR2 FQDESV (reference sequence). The V segment lost 2 bases and the J segment 1 base; nucleotides outside the gene matches: 4. This clonotype originated in an adult who received the MenACWY meningococcal vaccine as a control. The chain couples TRBV11-1 to TRBJ1-1; TRBD1 matches at 7 bases. The sample here was peripheral blood, taken 28 days after the second dose of the MenACWY control vaccine. CDR3 residues: CASSLTDRKNTEAFF. The CDR3 nucleotides are TGTGCCAGCAGCTTAACGGACAGGAAGAACACTGAAGCTTTCTTT.